The 30 T cell receptor beta chains below were found in one sample sequenced in a study of T cell responses to AZD1222 COVID-19 vaccine. Clones were sequenced by immunoSEQ multiplex PCR, and TCRdb holds only the in-frame ones, with some missing. This table has roughly 180,000 clones, about nine tenths appearing once. The specimen comprised peripheral blood, sampled 28 days after the second AZD1222 dose. The origin of the receptors is an adult who received the AZD1222 COVID-19 vaccine.

This clone was observed many times. This chain uses TRBV12-3 or TRBV12-4 with TRBJ1-1, with D uncertain. Between the trimmed V and J ends, which lost 3 bases and 5 bases, there was a span of 7 bases. This CDR3 region has 12 residues. CDR3 sequence: CASSFSGTEAFF. The CDR3 DNA is TGTGCCAGCAGTTTTTCGGGGACTGAAGCTTTCTTT.

This clone turned up a few times. The chain joins TRBV29-1 to TRBJ2-5, with D perhaps given as TRBD1 or TRBD2 (5 bases each). V was cut by 3 bases and J by 4 bases, with 30 bases left in between. This CDR3 is built from 19 residues. Per germline, CDR1 SQVTM and CDR2 ANQGSEA. CDR3 sequence reads: CSVEVGWGPGRGLRETQYF. As DNA, the CDR3 is TGCAGCGTTGAGGTCGGGTGGGGCCCAGGGAGAGGGTTAAGAGAGACCCAGTACTTC.

The CDR3 sequence is CASSSTGTSWNEQFF. In DNA, the CDR3 is TGTGCCAGCAGCTCTACCGGGACTAGCTGGAATGAGCAGTTCTTC. The chain employs TRBV7-2 and TRBJ2-1; 9 bases match TRBD2. Unmatched junction bases numbered 8, after V lost 4 bases and J lost 7 bases. CDR1 is SGHTA, CDR2 FQGNSA, per germline. This CDR3 is built from 15 residues.

The chain combines TRBV11-3 with TRBJ2-3, with D unresolved. Trimming stripped 1 base from V and 8 bases from J, with 10 bases between. This CDR3 has 13 amino acids. Per the germline V gene, CDR1 is SGHNT and CDR2 is YENEEA. The CDR3 region is CASSLGPDGTQYF. The CDR3, as DNA: TGTGCCAGCAGCTTAGGACCAGACGGTACGCAGTATTTT. The full variable domain, rest sourced from reference TRBV11-3 and TRBJ2-3, is EAGVVQSPRYKIIEKKQPVAFWCNPISGHNTLYWYLQNLGQGPELLIRYENEEAVDDSQLPKDRFSAERLKGVDSTLKIQPAELGDSAVYLCASSLGPDGTQYFGPGTRLTVL.

The rearrangement links TRBV9 to TRBJ2-5, with a weak D call TRBD2 (6 bases). CDR3 length: 16 amino acids. Germline-derived CDR1 and CDR2 are SGDLS and YYNGEE. The V and J ends lost 3 bases and 2 bases respectively, with 17 bases between them. CDR3 DNA: TGTGCCAGCAGCGCAAATAGCGGAACTACTCAAGAGACCCAGTACTTC. Its translation: CASSANSGTTQETQYF.

The chain carries TRBV30 and TRBJ2-7, with D perhaps TRBD1 (6 bases). The length of the CDR3 is 13 residues. Looked up from germline, CDR1 is GTSNPN and CDR2 is SVGIG (reference sequence). V dropped 1 base and J dropped 5 bases, with 12 bases sitting between them. The CDR3 DNA follows: TGTGCCTGGAGTGCACAGGGTCCCCACGAGCAGTACTTC. Residues: CAWSAQGPHEQYF.

The chain employs TRBV2 and TRBJ2-3; 8 bases are a match to TRBD2. V gave up 5 bases and J gave up 0 bases; unmatched junction bases: 4. Looked up from germline, CDR1 is SNHLY and CDR2 is FYNNEI. The CDR3 has 15 residues. Here the CDR3 DNA reads TGTGCCAGCAGTAGACTAGCGACTAGCACAGATACGCAGTATTTT. Its translation is CASSRLATSTDTQYF.

The chain uses TRBV7-2 and TRBJ1-1; D call uncertain. The length of the CDR3 is 14 residues. Germline values: CDR1 SGHTA, CDR2 FQGNSA. The ends were cut back, 2 bases at V and 1 base at J, with 8 bases in the middle. The CDR3 sequence: CASSLYVSNTEAFF. The DNA of the CDR3 is TGTGCCAGCAGCTTATACGTCTCGAACACTGAAGCTTTCTTT.

The V gene is TRBV7-2, the J gene TRBJ1-1, with D unclear. Trimming pared 5 bases from V and 11 bases from J, leaving 15 bases between. The germline CDR1 and CDR2 sequences are SGHTA and FQGNSA. The CDR3 extends over 12 amino acids. CDR3: CASSLQTSGAFF. CDR3 bases: TGTGCCAGCAGCCTCCAAACCTCGGGGGCTTTCTTT.

The V and J genes are TRBV7-2 and TRBJ2-5; 9 nucleotides agree with TRBD2. The trim removed 4 bases at V and 4 bases at J, leaving 10 bases unmatched. The CDR3 extends over 16 amino acids. Germline V gene sequence: CDR1 SGHTA, CDR2 FQGNSA. The DNA of the CDR3 is TGTGCCAGCAGCTCCTGGGGTAGCGGGAGAGGAGAGACCCAGTACTTC. Translated: CASSSWGSGRGETQYF.

This clone was counted a few times. This chain links TRBV3-1 (or the pseudogene TRBV3-2) with TRBJ2-4; perhaps TRBD2 as D (7 bases). The CDR3 loop spans 15 amino acids. Per the germline V gene, CDR1 is LGHDT and CDR2 is YNNKEL (reference sequence). Trimming left V 6 bases short and J 4 bases short, with 16 bases between. In DNA form, the CDR3 reads TGTGCCAGCAGGGGAGGGGGGGCCACAAAAAACATTCAGTACTTC. Amino acid sequence: CASRGGGATKNIQYF.

The rearrangement links TRBV6-2 or TRBV6-3 to TRBJ2-7; 13 nucleotides line up with TRBD2. The J segment lost 3 bases and the V segment lost 5 bases, leaving 10 bases of the junction unmatched. The CDR3 runs to 17 residues. Germline V gene data show CDR1 as MNHEY and CDR2 as SVGEGT. In DNA form, the CDR3 reads TGTGCCAGCAGTCGTTCGACTAGCGGGGGGCGCTACTACGAGCAGTACTTC. Amino acids: CASSRSTSGGRYYEQYF.

V gene TRBV19 combines with J gene TRBJ1-5; tentatively, D is TRBD1 (5 bases). The ends were cut back, 4 bases at V and 6 bases at J, with 10 bases in the middle. CDR1 and CDR2 from the germline V gene are LNHDA and SQIVND (reference sequence). The CDR3 covers 13 residues. The CDR3: CASSRQGPQPQHF. The CDR3 DNA follows: TGTGCCAGTAGTAGGCAGGGACCTCAGCCCCAGCATTTT.

The chain joins TRBV27 to TRBJ2-3; 7 nucleotides line up with TRBD1. CDR1 is MNHEY and CDR2 is SMNVEV in the germline V gene (reference sequence). V was pared by 6 bases and J by 9 bases, with 9 bases of the junction left unmatched. The CDR3 covers 13 residues. CDR3 sequence: CASRDRSSGTQYF. Here the CDR3 DNA reads TGTGCCAGCAGGGACAGGTCATCCGGCACGCAGTATTTT.

The J gene is TRBJ2-1, the V gene TRBV5-4, with 10 bases aligning to TRBD2. The CDR3 contains 17 residues. V dropped 4 bases and J dropped 5; count of bases not matched to a gene: 12. Germline V gene sequence: CDR1 SGHNT, CDR2 YYREEE (reference sequence). The CDR3 nucleotides are TGTGCCAGCAGCCGGAGTCCAGCGGGGGGGAACGACAATGAGCAGTTCTTC. This encodes CASSRSPAGGNDNEQFF.

The genes are TRBV27 and TRBJ1-5; D is perhaps TRBD1 (5 bases). The germline CDR1 and CDR2 sequences are MNHEY and SMNVEV (reference sequence). This CDR3 is 13 amino acids long. Trimming shortened V by 2 bases and J by 14 bases, and 16 bases separated the two germline ends. The CDR3, as DNA: TGTGCCAGCAGTTTAGGTCGAGGGACGGCGGAGCATTTT. This codes for CASSLGRGTAEHF.

The rearrangement links TRBV4-2 to TRBJ1-2; D call uncertain. The germline V and J ends were trimmed by 1 base and 3 bases, with 30 bases remaining between them. The CDR3 is made up of 21 amino acids. Germline V lookup: CDR1 LGHNA, CDR2 YNFKEQ. CDR3 region: CASSQGRLKAGGNGADYGYTF. CDR3 sequence (DNA): TGTGCCAGCAGCCAAGGTCGGTTGAAAGCGGGAGGTAATGGCGCAGACTATGGCTACACCTTC.

The chain has TRBV29-1 and TRBJ1-6; weak D call: TRBD1 (5 bases). The CDR3 is 13 residues long. Germline-derived CDR1 and CDR2 are SQVTM and ANQGSEA. Trimming left V 7 bases short and J 5 bases short, with 12 bases between. The CDR3 nucleotides read TGCAGCGCCCGGGGCACAGATAATTCACCCCTCCACTTT. Translated, it gives CSARGTDNSPLHF. The whole variable domain, filled in from reference TRBV29-1 and TRBJ1-6, reads SAVISQKPSRDICQRGTSLTIQCQVDSQVTMMFWYRQQPGQSLTLIATANQGSEATYESGFVIDKFPISRPNLTFSTLTVSNMSPEDSSIYLCSARGTDNSPLHFGNGTRLTVT.

This clone was counted once. V and J are TRBV19 and TRBJ2-1; no reliable D call. The V and J ends lost 0 bases and 6 bases respectively, with 15 bases between them. Per germline, CDR1 LNHDA and CDR2 SQIVND (reference sequence). The CDR3 runs 16 residues. CDR3 sequence reads: CASSIEVWQTSNEQFF. The CDR3 DNA sequence: TGTGCCAGTAGTATAGAAGTTTGGCAGACCTCCAATGAGCAGTTCTTC. The complete variable domain, with remaining parts taken from reference TRBV19 and TRBJ2-1, reads DGGITQSPKYLFRKEGQNVTLSCEQNLNHDAMYWYRQDPGQGLRLIYYSQIVNDFQKGDIAEGYSVSREKKESFPLTVTSAQKNPTAFYLCASSIEVWQTSNEQFFGPGTRLTVL.

This chain joins TRBV30 and TRBJ1-3; D remains unclear. V shed 1 base and J shed 4 bases, with 11 bases lying between them. The length of the CDR3 is 14 residues. CDR1 and CDR2 from the germline V gene are GTSNPN and SVGIG (reference sequence). CDR3 region: CAWSALGQGNTIYF. Written as DNA, the CDR3 is TGTGCCTGGAGTGCCCTGGGCCAGGGAAACACCATATATTTT.

The chain carries TRBV7-8 and TRBJ2-1; D might be TRBD1 or TRBD2, each matching 6 bases. The CDR3 spans 15 residues. The germline CDR1 and CDR2 sequences are SGHVS and FQNEAQ. Trimming pared 5 bases from V and 9 bases from J, leaving 20 bases between. Here the CDR3 DNA reads TGTGCCAGCAGCGTTCGATACGGGGGCATAGGTGAGCAGTTCTTC. Its protein is CASSVRYGGIGEQFF.

The gene calls are TRBV6-6 and TRBJ1-4; D not certain. Trimming removed 5 bases at V and 0 bases at J, with 10 bases between. The CDR3 spans 15 residues. Germline CDR1 and CDR2: MNHNY and SVGAGI (reference sequence). CDR3 DNA: TGTGCCAGCAGTGGAAGTCAGTCAACTAATGAAAAACTGTTTTTT. It specifies CASSGSQSTNEKLFF.

DNA for the CDR3: TGTGCCAGCAGTTTCGTACAGGGCTACGAGCAGTACTTC. Amino acids: CASSFVQGYEQYF. The rearrangement links TRBV27 to TRBJ2-7; tentative D call: TRBD1 (6 bases). Germline V gene lookup returns CDR1 MNHEY and CDR2 SMNVEV (reference sequence). Trimming took 3 bases from V and 3 from J, leaving 9 bases between them. This CDR3 is 13 amino acids long.

V and J are TRBV6-5 and TRBJ1-1, with TRBD1 as a possible D gene (5 bases). Germline CDR1 is MNHEY and CDR2 is SVGAGI. The CDR3 loop spans 13 amino acids. V shed 7 bases and J shed 3 bases, with 12 bases lying between them. CDR3 sequence reads: CASIVGAYTEAFF. CDR3 coding DNA: TGTGCCAGCATTGTTGGGGCTTACACTGAAGCTTTCTTT.

This clone appeared a single time. The chain links TRBV5-6 to TRBJ2-7, with D maybe TRBD2 (7 bases). CDR1 is SGHDT and CDR2 is YYEEEE in the germline V gene. The CDR3 loop spans 14 amino acids. Trimming took 6 bases from V and 6 from J, leaving 19 bases between them. The CDR3 DNA reads TGTGCCAGCATCCGGGGGGCAGGGGCCGGCGAGCAGTACTTC. Translation: CASIRGAGAGEQYF.

The chain uses TRBV5-1 and TRBJ2-2; 8 bases map to TRBD2. The germline CDR1 and CDR2 sequences are SGHRS and YFSETQ. Trimming at V came to 4 bases and at J to 1 base, leaving 3 bases not matched to a gene. This CDR3 is 15 amino acids long. The CDR3 nucleotides read TGCGCCAGCAGCGTGCTAGCGGGGAACACCGGGGAGCTGTTTTTT. Its translation is CASSVLAGNTGELFF.

The gene calls are TRBV5-1 and TRBJ1-1, with unresolved D. Germline V CDR1 and CDR2: SGHRS, YFSETQ. The ends were cut back, 2 bases at V and 5 bases at J, with 13 bases in the middle. The CDR3 covers 14 residues. CDR3 DNA: TGCGCCAGCAGCTTAGTGGTAGCGAGTACTGAAGCTTTCTTT. Encoded protein: CASSLVVASTEAFF.

This clone has only one observation. This chain connects TRBV2 to TRBJ2-3, with 8 bases that match TRBD1. The CDR3 spans 14 residues. Germline-derived CDR1 and CDR2 are SNHLY and FYNNEI. Trimming took 5 bases from V and 4 from J; bases not matched to a gene: 5. CDR3 DNA: TGTGCCAGCAGTAAGGACAGGGCGGCAGATACGCAGTATTTT. Protein sequence: CASSKDRAADTQYF.

This clone was seen only once. This chain uses TRBV18 with TRBJ2-3, with a possible D match to TRBD1 (6 bases). This CDR3 is 15 amino acids long. V lost 5 bases and J lost 2, with 14 bases in between. Germline-derived CDR1 and CDR2 are KGHSH and LQKENI. CDR3 in DNA: TGTGCCAGCTCATCCCAGAGACAGGTCACAGATACGCAGTATTTT. Translation: CASSSQRQVTDTQYF.

The rearrangement uses TRBV10-3 and TRBJ1-5; D not certain. This CDR3 is 14 amino acids long. V shed 5 bases and J shed 1 base, with 9 bases lying between them. Germline V lookup: CDR1 ENHRY, CDR2 SYGVKD. CDR3 coding DNA: TGTGCCATCAGTTCCGGACTGAGCAATCAGCCCCAGCATTTT. Amino acids: CAISSGLSNQPQHF.